The T cell receptor beta chain under discussion was sequenced for a study of OX40 agonist ivuxolimab in advanced cancers. Some background on the complete study: The costimulatory receptor OX40 (CD134) was targeted by ivuxolimab, a fully human IgG2 agonistic monoclonal antibody. Intravenous ivuxolimab was administered to patients every 2 weeks at six dose levels: 0.01, 0.1, 0.3, 1.5, 3 and 10 mg/kg. Of the roughly 54 dose-escalation patients, hepatocellular carcinoma was present in about 20, melanoma in around 15, renal cell carcinoma in 9 and head and neck cancer in 9. In the dose-escalation cohort, approximately 82% of patients were male, and the mean age was approximately 60 years, with a range of about 20 to 79. Patients were allowed to have had prior anti-PD-1, anti-PD-L1 or anti-CTLA-4 therapy, and approximately 43% of the dose-escalation patients had previously received checkpoint inhibitors. Partial responses occurred in three dose-escalation patients: two with cutaneous melanoma and one with hepatocellular carcinoma. The point of sequencing TCRbeta in the periphery was to test whether ivuxolimab changed TCR sequence diversity and drove clonal T-cell expansion. The paper reports the monotherapy dose-escalation portion (N ≈ 52 patients) of the phase I ivuxolimab trial. The full study reports these points: Which antigens the clonally expanded peripheral T cells were specific for was not determined. After ivuxolimab, CD8+ T cells had more expanded clones than CD4+ T cells on average. In partial responders in the 0.1-3.0 mg/kg groups, normalized peripheral clonal expansion was found to be among the lowest, especially among CD8+ T cells. Low levels of normalized T-cell clonal expansion were also shown by some nonresponding patients. At doses of 0.1 to 3.0 mg/kg, clonal expansion of both CD4+ and CD8+ blood T cells was observed from baseline to week 6.

Remarks on this clone: Its antigen is still unknown. The sample holds no much larger clone one base away, and base qualities are not on file.

For sequencing of the TCRbeta CDR3 region, genomic DNA was extracted from the sorted cells. TCRbeta CDR3 regions were sequenced using the immunoSEQ Assay. The table comes from immuneACCESS by way of TCRdb, which keeps in-frame sequences with V and J called. Part of the clones is missing from these tables; in studies checked, under half for an unresolved V gene and the rest for unknown reasons. For this sample there are 65,000 to 80,000 clones; 80% to 95% appear just once. The ten largest account for 2% to 2.5% of the sample. The trial excluded patients who had a history of autoimmune disease or were on systemic immunosuppression. Peripheral blood for TCR sequencing was drawn from every dose cohort at baseline, at cycle 4 day 1 and at cycle 7 day 1. Samples were obtained from an open-label, multicenter, first-in-human phase I dose-escalation trial of ivuxolimab. The trial enrolled adults with locally advanced or metastatic head and neck squamous cell, hepatocellular, melanoma or renal cell carcinoma. CD4+ and CD8+ T cells were sorted separately from peripheral blood before TCR sequencing.

CDR1 SGHAT and CDR2 FQNNGV are derived from the germline V gene. V loses 6 bases, J loses 9 bases, and the germline ends lie 20 bases apart. The cysteine opens and the phenylalanine closes a CDR3 of 14 amino acids. The DNA shown is the 42-base CDR3, in frame from base 1. The clonotype was recovered from an adult with an advanced solid tumor such as melanoma, head and neck, liver or kidney cancer. The source was CD4+ or CD8+ T cells sorted from blood, collected in a trial of the OX40 agonist ivuxolimab. The chain uses TRBV11-2 and TRBJ1-2, and possibly TRBD1, on 6 matching bases. The sequence in DNA is TGTGCCAGCAGTTCGTATCGAGGGGGATCGAGCTACACCTTC. Translation gives CASSSYRGGSSYTF.